Presented here are 14 T cell receptor beta chains from one specimen sequenced in a study of regulatory T cells in long-lasting Graves disease. Arm-PCR of CDR3 regions and iRepertoire HTBI primers were the basis on which TCR beta libraries were built. TCRdb re-called the multiplex PCR reads through MiXCR, storing one row per CDR3 protein. The table has a few hundred thousand distinct CDR3 sequences, roughly 18% seen once. The time point denotes: newly diagnosed GD, antithyroid drugs for less than 3 months. Preparation of the TCR library used RNA extracted from PBMCs. These data were likewise used in another study, on T cells in Graves' hyperthyroidism and ophthalmopathy.

The specimen was peripheral blood mononuclear cells (PBMCs), collected at new diagnosis, from a patient treated with antithyroid drugs. Source of these receptors: a woman between 25 and 40 years old with Graves disease.

In its sample, this clonotype was seen many times. The chain joins TRBV12-3 or TRBV12-4 to TRBJ2-1; 12 nucleotides match TRBD2. The junction had 0 bases not matched to a gene; V was cut back by 6 bases and J by 0 bases. The CDR3 sequence is 15 residues long. The CDR3, as DNA: TGTGCCAGCAGGACTAGCGGGAGCTCCTACAATGAGCAGTTCTTC. Its protein product is CASRTSGSSYNEQFF.

The CDR3, as DNA: TGTGCCAGCGAGGGGTATTTGTATAATTCACCCCTCCACTTT. It translates to CASEGYLYNSPLHF. This chain uses TRBV25-1 with TRBJ1-6, with TRBD1 as a possible D gene (5 bases). V lost 8 bases and J lost 4, with 12 bases in between. Germline values: CDR1 MGHDK, CDR2 SYGVNS. The CDR3 has 14 amino acids. Variable domain in full (rest from reference TRBV25-1 and TRBJ1-6): EADIYQTPRYLVIGTGKKITLECSQTMGHDKMYWYQQDPGMELHLIHYSYGVNSTEKGDLSSESTVSRIRTEHFPLTLESARPSHTSQYLCASEGYLYNSPLHFGNGTRLTVT.

The rearrangement joins TRBV7-2 to TRBJ1-6, with D possibly matching TRBD1 (6 bases). The V and J ends lost 0 bases and 9 bases respectively, with 9 bases between them. The germline CDR1 and CDR2 sequences are SGHTA and FQGNSA. The CDR3 is 14 amino acids. DNA for the CDR3: TGTGCCAGCAGCTTAGCCTCAGGGGTTTCACCCCTCCACTTT. Translated: CASSLASGVSPLHF.

The chain combines TRBV2 with TRBJ2-7, with D maybe TRBD2 (6 bases). Germline CDR1 is SNHLY and CDR2 is FYNNEI. V shed 7 bases and J shed 3 bases, with 13 bases lying between them. The CDR3 spans 13 residues. The CDR3 coding sequence is TGTGCCAGCAAACGAGGCGGGAACTACGAGCAGTACTTC. It translates to CASKRGGNYEQYF. The full variable domain, its missing parts supplied by reference TRBV2 and TRBJ2-7, is EPEVTQTPSHQVTQMGQEVILRCVPISNHLYFYWYRQILGQKVEFLVSFYNNEISEKSEIFDDQFSVERPDGSNFTLKIRSTKLEDSAMYFCASKRGGNYEQYFGPGTRLTVT.

This clonotype was observed a few times. The rearrangement links TRBV10-1 to TRBJ1-1; D may be TRBD1 (6 bases). V lost 4 bases to trimming and J lost 0 bases, with 15 bases between them. Per germline, CDR1 WNHNN and CDR2 SYGVQD (reference sequence). This CDR3 spans 16 amino acids. The chain's CDR3 is CASSGGRGGMNTEAFF. CDR3 DNA sequence: TGCGCCAGCAGTGGGGGACGAGGGGGGATGAACACTGAAGCTTTCTTT.

There are many counts of this clonotype. The chain joins TRBV7-2 to TRBJ1-1, with 11 bases fitting TRBD1. The CDR3 extends over 16 amino acids. With V trimmed by 2 bases and J by 4 bases, 6 bases remained unmatched. The germline V gene has CDR1 SGHTA and CDR2 FQGNSA. In nucleotides, the CDR3 is TGTGCCAGCAGCTTAAGGGGACAGGGGGGAAGCACTGAAGCTTTCTTT. This sequence encodes CASSLRGQGGSTEAFF.

This clonotype was seen just once. A much more abundant neighbour one base away suggests this may be a read error. The V call is TRBV6-1, the J call TRBJ1-4, with 8 positions matching TRBD1. The germline V gene encodes CDR1 MNHNS and CDR2 SASEGT. V was clipped by 6 bases and J by 8 bases; unmatched bases: 8. The CDR3 length is 14 residues. CDR3 amino acids: CASRNAGGREKLFF. In DNA form, the CDR3 reads TGTGCCAGCAGGAACGCAGGGGGCCGGGAAAAACTGTTTTTT.

This clonotype occurred many times. This chain joins TRBV20-1 and TRBJ1-3; TRBD1 agrees at 9 bases. CDR1 DFQATT and CDR2 SNEGSKA come from the germline V gene (reference sequence). The J segment lost 5 bases and the V segment lost 1 base, leaving 9 bases of the junction unmatched. The CDR3 has 16 amino acids. Written as DNA, the CDR3 is TGCAGTGCTAGAGGAGGGGGACAGGGAAATAGAAACACCATATATTTT. Translated: CSARGGGQGNRNTIYF.

This clonotype was observed many times. Its ends do not fully match the called genes, so a read error is possible. For the CDR3, the DNA is TGTGCCAGCAGTTTAGAGCCGTTAAAGATCTTT. The encoded protein is CASSLEPLKIF. The gene calls are TRBV12-3 or TRBV12-4 and TRBJ1-1; D is unclear. The CDR3 covers 11 residues.

This clonotype was observed many times. The genes are TRBV6-1 and TRBJ2-1; D remains unclear. Germline-derived CDR1 and CDR2 are MNHNS and SASEGT. The CDR3 extends over 13 amino acids. With 3 bases removed from V and 7 bases from J, the gap between germline ends came to 10 bases. In nucleotides, the CDR3 is TGTGCCAGCAGTGACACAAAGTGGAATGAGCAGTTCTTC. Its translation: CASSDTKWNEQFF.

This clonotype occurred many times. This rearrangement joins TRBV20-1 to TRBJ2-7, with 7 bases aligning to TRBD2. Trimming removed 2 bases from V and 2 bases from J; junction bases left unmatched: 9. CDR1 is DFQATT, CDR2 SNEGSKA, per germline (reference sequence). This CDR3 spans 15 amino acids. The CDR3 loop reads CSARPIWGGAYEQYF. The DNA for the CDR3 is TGCAGTGCTAGACCCATCTGGGGGGGGGCCTACGAGCAGTACTTC.

This clonotype was picked up many times. J is TRBJ2-7 and V is TRBV3-1; D is unclear. V shed 2 bases and J shed 5 bases, with 7 bases lying between them. Germline CDR1 reads LGHDT; CDR2 reads YNNKEL (reference sequence). This CDR3 comprises 12 residues. CDR3 sequence reads: CASSQLDNEQYF. CDR3 in DNA: TGTGCCAGCAGCCAATTAGACAACGAGCAGTACTTC.

In this sample, this clonotype turned up many times. The chain links TRBV20-1 to TRBJ1-3; the D gene is possibly TRBD1 (5 bases). Germline-derived CDR1 and CDR2 are DFQATT and SNEGSKA (reference sequence). V lost 3 bases to trimming and J lost 2 bases, with 8 bases between them. The CDR3 is 13 residues long. The CDR3 nucleotides are TGCAGTGCTAGGTTAGGGGCTGGAAACACCATATATTTT. Translated: CSARLGAGNTIYF.

Concerning this clonotype itself: This likely traces to a read error, being one base from a far larger clone. This chain joins TRBV12-3 or TRBV12-4 and TRBJ2-3, with no clear D. The J call is uncertain, as TRBJ1-1 better fits the DNA end. The CDR3 runs to 14 residues. CDR3 bases: TGTGCCAGCAGTGCCGGGTCAGAGAACACTGAAGCTTTCTTT. Translating gives CASSAGSENTEAFF.